The 15 T cell receptor beta chains given below trace back to one sample, sequenced in a study of monozygotic twins with inflammatory bowel disease. Using the 5' RACE reads, TCRdb records one entry per CDR3 protein without DNA. The sample holds nearly 450,000 distinct CDR3 sequences. The specimen sequenced was blood. These receptors were obtained from a human donor with ulcerative colitis or Crohn's disease, or a healthy co-twin of an affected twin (not recorded which).

The chain has TRBV30 and TRBJ2-3; TCRdb lists TRBD2, though no DNA is available to test this call. In germline, CDR1 is GTSNPN, CDR2 SVGIG (reference sequence). The length of the CDR3 is 16 residues. The CDR3 protein is CAWSTELAGLGDTQYF.

The chain links TRBV7-2 to TRBJ2-7. The germline V gene encodes CDR1 SGHTA and CDR2 FQGNSA. This CDR3 contains 12 residues. CDR3 sequence: CASSFRADEQYF.

V is TRBV20-1 and J is TRBJ1-1. CDR1 is DFQATT, CDR2 SNEGSKA, per germline (reference sequence). CDR3 length: 13 residues. CDR3: CSALRGMNTEAFF.

The gene calls are TRBV27 and TRBJ2-3; the D call of TRBD2 rests on TCRdb alone, since no DNA is present to check it. CDR3 length equals 15 residues. The germline gives CDR1 MNHEY, CDR2 SMNVEV (reference sequence). This CDR3 reads CASSLYWGLADTQYF.

V usage is TRBV7-9 and J usage is TRBJ1-1; TCRdb selects TRBD1, and the lack of DNA leaves this call unchecked. CDR1 is SEHNR and CDR2 is FQNEAQ in the germline V gene (reference sequence). The CDR3 contains 13 residues. This CDR3 is CASSLQGHTEAFF.

The V and J genes are TRBV4-3 and TRBJ2-7; TCRdb's D call, TRBD1, is unchecked because there is no DNA. In germline, CDR1 is LGHNA, CDR2 YSLEER. The length of the CDR3 is 16 residues. The CDR3 loop reads CASSFSVRDGTYEQYF.

The chain is built from TRBV30 and TRBJ1-2. This CDR3 has 11 residues. Germline loops: CDR1 GTSNPN, CDR2 SVGIG (reference sequence). CDR3: CAWRSTYGYTF.

This rearrangement joins TRBV27 to TRBJ1-5; the D call of TRBD1 rests on TCRdb alone, since no DNA is present to check it. Germline CDR1 reads MNHEY; CDR2 reads SMNVEV (reference sequence). The CDR3 is 16 residues long. This chain's CDR3 is CATGQKERTDPIPQHF.

V and J are TRBV29-1 and TRBJ2-1; the TCRdb D gene call, TRBD2, has no DNA to confirm it. Germline CDR1 is SQVTM and CDR2 is ANQGSEA. CDR3 length: 12 amino acids. This CDR3 reads CSFRLAANEQFF.

The chain joins TRBV7-9 to TRBJ1-5. The CDR3 runs 15 residues. CDR1 is SEHNR, CDR2 FQNEAQ, per germline (reference sequence). CDR3 protein: CASSLEGLQNQPQHF. Looking up the rest from reference TRBV7-9 and TRBJ1-5 gives the full variable domain: DTGVSQNPRHKITKRGQNVTFRCDPISEHNRLYWYRQTLGQGPEFLTYFQNEAQLEKSRLLSDRFSAERPKGSFSTLEIQRTEQGDSAMYLCASSLEGLQNQPQHFGDGTRLSIL.

The chain couples TRBV12-3 or TRBV12-4 to TRBJ1-5; checking the TCRdb D call of TRBD1 is not possible without DNA. CDR3 length: 13 residues. The CDR3 here is CASSFSGGEPQHF.

The V call is TRBV7-2, the J call TRBJ2-2; TCRdb returns TRBD2, unconfirmable since there is no DNA. The CDR3 totals 15 residues. The germline V gene has CDR1 SGHTA and CDR2 FQGNSA. This chain's CDR3 is CASSSGGADTGELFF. The whole variable domain, remainder taken from reference TRBV7-2 and TRBJ2-2, is GAGVSQSPSNKVTEKGKDVELRCDPISGHTALYWYRQSLGQGLEFLIYFQGNSAPDKSGLPSDRFSAERTGGSVSTLTIQRTQQEDSAVYLCASSSGGADTGELFFGEGSRLTVL.

The rearrangement uses TRBV7-6 and TRBJ1-1. CDR1 and CDR2 (germline): SGHVS, FNYEAQ. This CDR3 is built from 14 residues. CDR3 in amino acids: CASSLTRDYFEAFF. Together with reference TRBV7-6 and TRBJ1-1, the CDR3 gives the full variable domain: GAGVSQSPRYKVTKRGQDVALRCDPISGHVSLYWYRQALGQGPEFLTYFNYEAQQDKSGLPNDRFSAERPEGSISTLTIQRTEQRDSAMYRCASSLTRDYFEAFFGQGTRLTVV.

The gene calls are TRBV12-5 and TRBJ2-1; absent DNA, TCRdb's TRBD1 call cannot be checked. The CDR3 is 16 residues long. Germline CDR1 reads LGHNT; CDR2 reads FRNRAP. The CDR3 sequence is CASGLWDGISYNEQFF. Variable domain in full (rest from reference TRBV12-5 and TRBJ2-1): DARVTQTPRHKVTEMGQEVTMRCQPILGHNTVFWYRQTMMQGLELLAYFRNRAPLDDSGMPKDRFSAEMPDATLATLKIQPSEPRDSAVYFCASGLWDGISYNEQFFGPGTRLTVL.

The chain uses TRBV11-2 and TRBJ2-6; absent DNA, TCRdb's TRBD1 call cannot be checked. The CDR3 is 19 amino acids. In germline, CDR1 is SGHAT, CDR2 FQNNGV. The CDR3: CASSFRQGGLRSGANVLTF.